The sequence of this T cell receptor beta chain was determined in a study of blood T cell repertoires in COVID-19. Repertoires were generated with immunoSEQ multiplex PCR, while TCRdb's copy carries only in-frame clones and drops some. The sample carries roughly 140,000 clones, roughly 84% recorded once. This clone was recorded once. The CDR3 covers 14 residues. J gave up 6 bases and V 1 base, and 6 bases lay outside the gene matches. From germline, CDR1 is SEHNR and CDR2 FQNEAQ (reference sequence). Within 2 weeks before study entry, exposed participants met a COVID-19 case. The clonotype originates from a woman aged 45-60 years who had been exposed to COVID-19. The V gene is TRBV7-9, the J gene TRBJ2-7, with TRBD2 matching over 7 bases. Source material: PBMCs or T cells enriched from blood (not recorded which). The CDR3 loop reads CASSLGTSGLEQYF. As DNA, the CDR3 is TGTGCCAGCAGCTTAGGGACTAGTGGGCTCGAGCAGTACTTC.